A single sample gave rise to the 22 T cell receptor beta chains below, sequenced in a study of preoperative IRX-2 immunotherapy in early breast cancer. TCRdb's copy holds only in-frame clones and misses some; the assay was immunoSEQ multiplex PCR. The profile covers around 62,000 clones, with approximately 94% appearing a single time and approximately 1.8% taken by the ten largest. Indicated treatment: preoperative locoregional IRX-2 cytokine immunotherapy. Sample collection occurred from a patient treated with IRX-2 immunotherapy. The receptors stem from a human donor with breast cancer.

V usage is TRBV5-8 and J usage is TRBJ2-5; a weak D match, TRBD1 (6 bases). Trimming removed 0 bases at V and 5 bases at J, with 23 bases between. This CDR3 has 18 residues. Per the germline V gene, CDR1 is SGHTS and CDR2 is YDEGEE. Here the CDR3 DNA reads TGTGCCAGCAGCTTGGGGGGCAGGGGTTTCGTTGTGATTGAGACCCAGTACTTC. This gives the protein CASSLGGRGFVVIETQYF.

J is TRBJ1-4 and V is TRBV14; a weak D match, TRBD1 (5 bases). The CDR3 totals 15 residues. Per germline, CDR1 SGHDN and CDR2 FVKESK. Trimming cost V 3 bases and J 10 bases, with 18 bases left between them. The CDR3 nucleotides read TGTGCCAGCAGCCAGGCCGGGGCCCCGGAGGGAAAACTGTTTTTT. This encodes CASSQAGAPEGKLFF.

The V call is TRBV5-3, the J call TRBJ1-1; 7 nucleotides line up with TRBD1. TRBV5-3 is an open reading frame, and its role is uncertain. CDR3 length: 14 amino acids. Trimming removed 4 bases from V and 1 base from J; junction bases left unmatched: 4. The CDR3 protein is CARSPGQSNTEAFF. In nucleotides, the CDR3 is TGTGCCAGAAGCCCGGGACAGTCGAACACTGAAGCTTTCTTT.

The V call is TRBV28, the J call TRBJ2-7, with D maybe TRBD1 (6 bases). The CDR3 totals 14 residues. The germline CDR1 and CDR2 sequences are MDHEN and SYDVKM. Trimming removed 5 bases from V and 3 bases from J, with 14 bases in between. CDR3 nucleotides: TGTGCCAGCAGTGCTGCGCAGGGGCTCTACGAGCAGTACTTC. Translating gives CASSAAQGLYEQYF.

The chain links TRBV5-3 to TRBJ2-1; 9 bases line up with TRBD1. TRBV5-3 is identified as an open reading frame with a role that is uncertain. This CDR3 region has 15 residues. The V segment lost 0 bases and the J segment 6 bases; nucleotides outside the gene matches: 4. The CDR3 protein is CARSLDRGRINEQFF. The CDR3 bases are TGTGCCAGAAGCTTGGACAGGGGGCGGATCAATGAGCAGTTCTTC.

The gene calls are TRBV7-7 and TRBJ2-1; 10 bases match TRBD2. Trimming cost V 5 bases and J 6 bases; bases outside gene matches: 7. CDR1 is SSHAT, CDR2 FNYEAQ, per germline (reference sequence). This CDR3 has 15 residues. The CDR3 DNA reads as TGTGCCAGCAGCCCAGGGACTAGCGCCAGCAATGAGCAGTTCTTC. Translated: CASSPGTSASNEQFF. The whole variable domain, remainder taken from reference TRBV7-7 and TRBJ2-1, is GAGVSQSPRYKVTKRGQDVTLRCDPISSHATLYWYQQALGQGPEFLTYFNYEAQPDKSGLPSDRFSAERPEGSISTLTIQRTEQRDSAMYRCASSPGTSASNEQFFGPGTRLTVL.

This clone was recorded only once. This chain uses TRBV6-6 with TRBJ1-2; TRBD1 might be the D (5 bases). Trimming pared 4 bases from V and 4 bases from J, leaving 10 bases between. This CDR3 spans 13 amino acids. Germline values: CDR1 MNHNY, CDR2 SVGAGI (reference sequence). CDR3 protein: CASSLEGIYGYTF. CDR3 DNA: TGTGCCAGCAGTTTAGAGGGGATCTATGGCTACACCTTC.

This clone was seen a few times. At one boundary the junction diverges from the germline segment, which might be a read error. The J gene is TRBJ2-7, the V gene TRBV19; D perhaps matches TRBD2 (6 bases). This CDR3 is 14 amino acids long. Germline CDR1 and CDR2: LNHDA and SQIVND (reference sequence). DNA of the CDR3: TGTGCCAGTACCCGGCAGGAGGGCTCCGACGAGCAGTACTTC. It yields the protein CASTRQEGSDEQYF.

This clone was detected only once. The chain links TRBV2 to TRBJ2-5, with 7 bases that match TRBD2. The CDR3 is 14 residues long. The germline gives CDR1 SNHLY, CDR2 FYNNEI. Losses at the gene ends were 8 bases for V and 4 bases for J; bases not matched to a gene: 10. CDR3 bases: TGTGCCAGCGGTACGGGAGGCTTAGGAGAGACCCAGTACTTC. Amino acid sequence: CASGTGGLGETQYF. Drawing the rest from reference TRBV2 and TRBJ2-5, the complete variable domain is EPEVTQTPSHQVTQMGQEVILRCVPISNHLYFYWYRQILGQKVEFLVSFYNNEISEKSEIFDDQFSVERPDGSNFTLKIRSTKLEDSAMYFCASGTGGLGETQYFGPGTRLLVL.

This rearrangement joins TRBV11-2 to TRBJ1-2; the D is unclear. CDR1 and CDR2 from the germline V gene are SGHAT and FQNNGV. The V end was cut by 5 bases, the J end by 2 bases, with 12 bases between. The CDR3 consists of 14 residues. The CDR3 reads CASSTVDGNYGYTF. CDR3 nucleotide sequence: TGTGCCAGCAGCACCGTGGACGGAAACTATGGCTACACCTTC.

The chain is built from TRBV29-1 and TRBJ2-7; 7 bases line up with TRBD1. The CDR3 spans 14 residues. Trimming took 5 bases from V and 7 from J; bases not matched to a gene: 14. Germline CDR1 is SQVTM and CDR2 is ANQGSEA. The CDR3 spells CSVPRQGRTGEQYF. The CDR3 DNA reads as TGCAGCGTTCCTAGACAGGGTCGGACGGGAGAGCAGTACTTC.

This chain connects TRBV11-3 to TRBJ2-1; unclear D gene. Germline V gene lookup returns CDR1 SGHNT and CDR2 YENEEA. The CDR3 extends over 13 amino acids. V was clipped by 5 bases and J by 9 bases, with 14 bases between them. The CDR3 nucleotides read TGTGCCAGCAGCCTCGACGGGTCTGGTGAGCAGTTCTTC. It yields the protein CASSLDGSGEQFF.

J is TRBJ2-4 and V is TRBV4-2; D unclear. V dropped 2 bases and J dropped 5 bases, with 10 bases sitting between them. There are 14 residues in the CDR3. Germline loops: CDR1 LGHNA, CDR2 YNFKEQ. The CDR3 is CASSQLRYENIQYF. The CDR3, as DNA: TGTGCCAGCAGCCAACTCCGCTACGAAAACATTCAGTACTTC.

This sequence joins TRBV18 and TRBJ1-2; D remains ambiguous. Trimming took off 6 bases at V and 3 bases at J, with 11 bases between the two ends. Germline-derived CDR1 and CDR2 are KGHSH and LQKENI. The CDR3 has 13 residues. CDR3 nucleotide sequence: TGTGCCAGCTCCCAAGACGATTACTATGGCTACACCTTC. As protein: CASSQDDYYGYTF.

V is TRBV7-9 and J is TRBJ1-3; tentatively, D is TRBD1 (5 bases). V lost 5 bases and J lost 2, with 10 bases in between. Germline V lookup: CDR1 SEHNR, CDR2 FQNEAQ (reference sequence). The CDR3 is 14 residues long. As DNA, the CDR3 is TGTGCCAGCAGCCCACAGGCTGCTGGAAACACCATATATTTT. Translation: CASSPQAAGNTIYF.

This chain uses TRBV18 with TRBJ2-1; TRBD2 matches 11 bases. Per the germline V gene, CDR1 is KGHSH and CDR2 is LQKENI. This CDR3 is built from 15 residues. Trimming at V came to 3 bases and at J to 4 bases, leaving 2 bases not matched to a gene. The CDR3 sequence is CASSPGLAEYNEQFF. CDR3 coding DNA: TGTGCCAGCTCACCGGGACTAGCGGAATACAATGAGCAGTTCTTC.

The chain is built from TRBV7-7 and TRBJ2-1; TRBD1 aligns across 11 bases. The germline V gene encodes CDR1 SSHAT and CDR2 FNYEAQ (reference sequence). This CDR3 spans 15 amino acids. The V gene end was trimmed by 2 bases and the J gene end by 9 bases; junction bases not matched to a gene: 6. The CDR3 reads CASSLSRDRGSEQFF. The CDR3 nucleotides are TGTGCCAGCAGCTTAAGCCGGGACAGGGGGAGTGAGCAGTTCTTC.

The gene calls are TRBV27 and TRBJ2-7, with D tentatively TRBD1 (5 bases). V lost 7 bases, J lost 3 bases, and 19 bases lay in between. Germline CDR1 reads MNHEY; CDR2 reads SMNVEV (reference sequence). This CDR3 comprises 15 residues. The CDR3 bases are TGTGCCAGCACCTACCCTCAGGGCCTCCGCTACGAGCAGTACTTC. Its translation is CASTYPQGLRYEQYF.

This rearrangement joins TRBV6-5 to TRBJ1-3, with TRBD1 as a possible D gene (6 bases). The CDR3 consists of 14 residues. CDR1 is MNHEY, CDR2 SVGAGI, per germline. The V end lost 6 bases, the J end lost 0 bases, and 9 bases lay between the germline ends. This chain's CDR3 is CASRQGLSGNTIYF. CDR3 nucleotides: TGTGCCAGCAGACAGGGCCTCTCTGGAAACACCATATATTTT.

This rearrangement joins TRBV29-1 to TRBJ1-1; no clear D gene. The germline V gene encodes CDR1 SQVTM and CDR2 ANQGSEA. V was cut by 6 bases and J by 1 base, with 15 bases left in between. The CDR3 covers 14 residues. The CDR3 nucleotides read TGCAGCGTAAAAACTCGACACTCGAACACTGAAGCTTTCTTT. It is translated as CSVKTRHSNTEAFF.

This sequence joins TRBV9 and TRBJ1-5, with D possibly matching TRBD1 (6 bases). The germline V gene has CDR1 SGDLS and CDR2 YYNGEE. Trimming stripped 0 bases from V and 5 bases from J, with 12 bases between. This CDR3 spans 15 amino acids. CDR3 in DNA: TGTGCCAGCAGCGTAGGGGGGGCCCCCCATCAGCCCCAGCATTTT. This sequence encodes CASSVGGAPHQPQHF.

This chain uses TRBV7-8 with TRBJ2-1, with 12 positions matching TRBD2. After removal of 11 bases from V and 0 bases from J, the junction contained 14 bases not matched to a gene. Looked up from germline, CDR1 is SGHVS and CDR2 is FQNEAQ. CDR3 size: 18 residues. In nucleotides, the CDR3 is TGTGCCGCACTGTTCGGGACTAGCGGGTCCTACTCCTACAATGAGCAGTTCTTC. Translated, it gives CAALFGTSGSYSYNEQFF.